These T cell receptor beta chains were read from a single sample in a study of shared clonotypes between healthy human individuals. Assay: immunoSEQ multiplex PCR; the TCRdb copy retains only in-frame clones and omits some. The sample yields over a million clones, about 74% seen once. Sequences were obtained from memory CD4+ T cells sorted from blood. These receptors were taken from a man younger than 35 in good health. Both conserved end residues are part of each CDR3. The D gene is left open where the match is weak. Not all rows give a size; the values are once, few, many and, for expanded clones, a class.

j_call | cdr3_length | clone_size | v_call | d_call | cdr3_nt | cdr3_aa
TRBJ2-6 | 15 | once | TRBV5-1 | NA | TGCGCCAGCAGCTTGGCTCAGCCTGGGGCCAACGTCCTGACTTTC | CASSLAQPGANVLTF
TRBJ2-3 | 13 | NA | TRBV30 | TRBD1 | TGTGCCTCGGACAGGGGGCTGACAGATACGCAGTATTTT | CASDRGLTDTQYF
TRBJ2-5 | 16 | NA | TRBV11-2 | TRBD2 | TGTGCCAGCAGCTTAGTAGCGGGAGGGCCAGTCCAGACCCAGTACTTC | CASSLVAGGPVQTQYF
TRBJ2-7 | 14 | NA | TRBV19 | NA | TGTGCCAGTAGTATGAGAAGAGAGTCCTACGAGCAGTACTTC | CASSMRRESYEQYF
TRBJ1-2 | 13 | NA | TRBV7-9 | NA | TGTGCCAGCAGCTTAGCACCATTACGGGGCTACACCTTC | CASSLAPLRGYTF
TRBJ2-1 | 12 | many | TRBV11-3 | NA | TGTGCCAGCAGCCTCACTGGGGATGAGCAGTTCTTC | CASSLTGDEQFF
TRBJ1-2 | 17 | NA | TRBV9 | TRBD1 | TGTGCCAGCAGCGTAGGAGGGACAGGGGCTCACGGCTATGGCTACACCTTC | CASSVGGTGAHGYGYTF
TRBJ1-2 | 17 | NA | TRBV30 | TRBD1 | TGTGCCTGGAGATCTGGGACAGGGGGTTTCACCAACTATGGCTACACCTTC | CAWRSGTGGFTNYGYTF
TRBJ1-2 | 12 | NA | TRBV30 | NA | TGTGCCTGGAGGATGGCAGCCTATGGCTACACCTTC | CAWRMAAYGYTF
TRBJ2-7 | 13 | many | TRBV4-1 | NA | TGCGCCAGCTCTAGGGGCCAGGGGGGCGAGCAGTACTTC | CASSRGQGGEQYF
TRBJ2-2 | 14 | NA | TRBV30 | NA | TGTGCCTGGGGAGGCGGCAAGAACACCGGGGAGCTGTTTTTT | CAWGGGKNTGELFF
TRBJ2-3 | 16 | NA | TRBV5-6 | NA | TGTGCCAGCAGCTTGATGATCGGCGGGACCACAGATACGCAGTATTTT | CASSLMIGGTTDTQYF
TRBJ2-4 | 15 | NA | TRBV6-1 | TRBD1 | TGTGCCAGCAAAGAACAGGGGAATGCCAAAAACATTCAGTACTTC | CASKEQGNAKNIQYF
TRBJ1-6 | 13 | few | TRBV19 | TRBD1 | TGTGCCAGTAAGAGACAGGGAGATTCACCCCTCCACTTT | CASKRQGDSPLHF
TRBJ1-5 | 13 | NA | TRBV14 | NA | TGTGCCAGCAGCCTGGGACGGAATCAGCCCCAGCATTTT | CASSLGRNQPQHF
TRBJ1-1 | 13 | NA | TRBV7-3 | TRBD1 | TGTGCCAGCAGCTTAACCTTTACAGGGGAGGCTTTCTTT | CASSLTFTGEAFF
TRBJ2-1 | 15 | NA | TRBV2 | NA | TGTGCCAGCAGAATAGAGGGGATATCATACAATGAGCAGTTCTTC | CASRIEGISYNEQFF
TRBJ1-6 | 16 | NA | TRBV5-1 | NA | TGCGCCAGCAGCTCAAAACAGGGCTCCGCGGGATCACCCCTCCACTTT | CASSSKQGSAGSPLHF
TRBJ1-3 | 15 | NA | TRBV9 | NA | TGTGCCAGCAGCGTACAACACAACTCTGGAAACACCATATATTTT | CASSVQHNSGNTIYF
TRBJ2-7 | 14 | NA | TRBV7-2 | TRBD1 | TGTGCCAGCAAGAGGGCAGGGGGCACCTACGAGCAGTACTTC | CASKRAGGTYEQYF
TRBJ1-6 | 15 | once | TRBV19 | TRBD1 | TGTGCCAGTAGTTACACCGGGCAGGGGGAATCACCCCTCCACTTT | CASSYTGQGESPLHF
TRBJ2-1 | 20 | NA | TRBV11-3 | TRBD2 | TGTGCCAGCAGCCGAGGGGGACTAGCGGGGGCCCTTCGAGGGGTCAATGAGCAGTTCTTC | CASSRGGLAGALRGVNEQFF
TRBJ1-4 | 16 | few | TRBV11-2 | NA | TGTGCCAGCAGCTCCATTCAGGGAAAGGAGTATGAAAAACTGTTTTTT | CASSSIQGKEYEKLFF
TRBJ1-4 | 15 | NA | TRBV10-3 | NA | TGTGCCATCAGTAAGGGGGTAGCAACTAATGAAAAACTGTTTTTT | CAISKGVATNEKLFF
TRBJ2-5 | 15 | few | TRBV9 | TRBD1 | TGTGCCAGCAGCGTTGGAGGGACAGGACGAGAGACCCAGTACTTC | CASSVGGTGRETQYF
TRBJ2-3 | 15 | NA | TRBV11-2 | NA | TGTGCCAGCAGCTTAATGATTGACTACACAGATACGCAGTATTTT | CASSLMIDYTDTQYF
TRBJ1-1 | 15 | NA | TRBV6-1 | NA | TGTGCCAGCAGTAGATGGGCCAATTTAAACACTGAAGCTTTCTTT | CASSRWANLNTEAFF
TRBJ2-7 | 14 | NA | TRBV30 | NA | TGTGCCTGGGCCGGGGGCCTCGGATCCTACGAGCAGTACTTC | CAWAGGLGSYEQYF
TRBJ1-5 | 14 | few | TRBV27 | TRBD1 | TGTGCCAGCAGTCGACAGGGGGCGGTTCAGCCCCAGCATTTT | CASSRQGAVQPQHF
TRBJ1-4 | 17 | NA | TRBV11-2 | TRBD1 | TGTGCCAGCAGCTTAATTGGCCGGGACAGGAAAAATGAAAAACTGTTTTTT | CASSLIGRDRKNEKLFF
TRBJ2-7 | 14 | NA | TRBV5-8 | TRBD1 | TGTGCCAGCACCAGACTGGGACAGACCTACGAGCAGTACTTC | CASTRLGQTYEQYF
TRBJ2-4 | 14 | NA | TRBV28 | TRBD1 | TGTGCCAGCAGATTATCAGGGGGCCAAAACATTCAGTACTTC | CASRLSGGQNIQYF
TRBJ1-2 | 14 | NA | TRBV6-5 | TRBD1 | TGTGCCAGCAGACCGACAGGGGGCAGCTATGGCTACACCTTC | CASRPTGGSYGYTF
TRBJ1-6 | 17 | NA | TRBV7-9 | NA | TGTGCCAGCAGCTTTGGTTCCCCAAACAGGCCTAATTCACCCCTCCACTTT | CASSFGSPNRPNSPLHF
TRBJ1-4 | 13 | NA | TRBV6-1 | TRBD1 | TGTGCCAGCAGTGCCGGGACAGATGAAAAACTGTTTTTT | CASSAGTDEKLFF
TRBJ1-1 | 13 | NA | TRBV15 | NA | TGTGCCACGAGCCGGGACCCGAACACTGAAGCTTTCTTT | CATSRDPNTEAFF
TRBJ2-1 | 12 | NA | TRBV28 | NA | TGTGCCAGCAGTCCCCGGAGGGTCCGGGGGTTCTTC | CASSPRRVRGFF
TRBJ2-3 | 17 | NA | TRBV10-3 | TRBD2 | TGTGCCATCAGTGAGGACCCGGGACTAGCGGGATCAGATACGCAGTATTTT | CAISEDPGLAGSDTQYF
TRBJ1-2 | 15 | NA | TRBV19 | NA | TGTGCCAGTAGTATAGATCGGCAGGCGCTAAACGGCTACACCTTC | CASSIDRQALNGYTF
TRBJ2-3 | 16 | NA | TRBV11-2 | NA | TGTGCCAGCAGTTTCTGGGGCTCGACTAGCACAGATACGCAGTATTTT | CASSFWGSTSTDTQYF
TRBJ1-5 | 12 | few | TRBV25-1 | NA | TGTGCCAGCAGTGAAGGGCCCCAGCCCCAGCATTTT | CASSEGPQPQHF
TRBJ2-3 | 12 | NA | TRBV10-3 | NA | TGTGCCACCCGGGCGGTCGGAGATACGCAGTATTTT | CATRAVGDTQYF
TRBJ2-1 | 15 | many | TRBV5-4 | NA | TGTGCCAGCAGCAAACCCGGGGATTTTTTCAATGAGCAGTTCTTC | CASSKPGDFFNEQFF
TRBJ1-1 | 13 | NA | TRBV18 | NA | TGTGCCAGCTCACCACCGTCGTGGGGTGAAGCTTTCTTT | CASSPPSWGEAFF
TRBJ1-3 | 14 | NA | TRBV6-5 | NA | TGTGCCAGCAGTCGCGGGGGGTCTGGAAACACCATATATTTT | CASSRGGSGNTIYF
TRBJ2-7 | 15 | NA | TRBV5-1 | TRBD1 | TGCGCCAGCAGCTTGGACCCGGACAGGGGTCAAGAGCAGTACTTC | CASSLDPDRGQEQYF
TRBJ1-5 | 15 | NA | TRBV30 | NA | TGTGCCTGGAGTTTGGGCAGCTCTCGAAATCAGCCCCAGCATTTT | CAWSLGSSRNQPQHF
TRBJ1-6 | 15 | NA | TRBV4-1 | NA | TGCGCCAGCAGCCAAGGGAACAGGGACGGTTCACCCCTCCACTTT | CASSQGNRDGSPLHF
TRBJ1-1 | 14 | few | TRBV5-1 | NA | TGCGCCAGCAGCTTGACAGGGACGAACACTGAAGCTTTCTTT | CASSLTGTNTEAFF
TRBJ1-2 | 14 | few | TRBV5-1 | NA | TGCGCCAGCAGCTTTGAGGGGCGCGGCTATGGCTACACCTTC | CASSFEGRGYGYTF
TRBJ2-1 | 15 | NA | TRBV6-1 | TRBD2 | TGTGCCAGCAGTGATAGGGTAGCGGGTAACAATGAGCAGTTCTTC | CASSDRVAGNNEQFF
TRBJ1-1 | 15 | NA | TRBV5-1 | NA | TGCGCCAGCAGGTTGAGGAGGGTAGAGAACACTGAAGCTTTCTTT | CASRLRRVENTEAFF
TRBJ1-1 | 17 | NA | TRBV18 | NA | TGTGCCAGCTCCCCAACAGGGTCACGTTCCCTGAACACTGAAGCTTTCTTT | CASSPTGSRSLNTEAFF
TRBJ2-2 | 15 | few | TRBV5-1 | TRBD1 | TGCGCCAGCAGCTTGGGACAGGGGCTGTCCGGGGAGCTGTTTTTT | CASSLGQGLSGELFF
TRBJ2-1 | 15 | NA | TRBV19 | NA | TGTGCCAGTAGTATAGAACAGGGAGCCTACAATGAGCAGTTCTTC | CASSIEQGAYNEQFF
TRBJ2-1 | 14 | NA | TRBV11-2 | NA | TGTGCCAGCAGCTCGTTGACCGCCTACAATGAGCAGTTCTTC | CASSSLTAYNEQFF
TRBJ1-2 | 14 | NA | TRBV9 | TRBD1 | TGTGCCAGCACTTCATTACAGGGGTTGGCTGGCTACACCTTC | CASTSLQGLAGYTF